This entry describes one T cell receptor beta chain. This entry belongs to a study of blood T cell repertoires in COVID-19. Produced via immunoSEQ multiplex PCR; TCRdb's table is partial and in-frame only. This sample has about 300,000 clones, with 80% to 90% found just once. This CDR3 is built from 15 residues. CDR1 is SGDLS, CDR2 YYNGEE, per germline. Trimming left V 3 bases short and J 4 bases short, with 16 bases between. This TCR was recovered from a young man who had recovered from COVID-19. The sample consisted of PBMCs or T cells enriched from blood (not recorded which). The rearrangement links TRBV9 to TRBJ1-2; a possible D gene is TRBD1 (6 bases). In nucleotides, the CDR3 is TGTGCCAGCAGCGCTTCTGGGGGCTCATCCTATGGCTACACCTTC. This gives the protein CASSASGGSSYGYTF.